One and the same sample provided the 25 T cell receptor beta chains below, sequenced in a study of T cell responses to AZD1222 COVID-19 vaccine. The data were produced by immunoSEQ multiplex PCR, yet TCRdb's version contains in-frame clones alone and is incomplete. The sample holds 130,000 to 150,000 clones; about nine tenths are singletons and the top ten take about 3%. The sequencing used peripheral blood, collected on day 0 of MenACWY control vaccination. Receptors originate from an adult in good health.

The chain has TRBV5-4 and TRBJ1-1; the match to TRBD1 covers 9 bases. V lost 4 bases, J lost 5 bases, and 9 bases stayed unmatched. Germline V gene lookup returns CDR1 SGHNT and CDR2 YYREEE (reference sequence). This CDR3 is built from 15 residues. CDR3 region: CASSTATGGGTEAFF. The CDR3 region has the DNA TGTGCCAGCAGCACGGCGACAGGGGGAGGAACTGAAGCTTTCTTT.

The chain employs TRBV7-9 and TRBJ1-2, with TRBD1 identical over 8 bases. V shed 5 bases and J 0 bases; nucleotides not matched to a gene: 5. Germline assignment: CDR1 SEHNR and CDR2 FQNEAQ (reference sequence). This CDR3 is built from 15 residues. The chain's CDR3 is CASSGGTGTNYGYTF. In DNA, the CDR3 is TGTGCCAGCAGCGGGGGGACAGGAACTAACTATGGCTACACCTTC.

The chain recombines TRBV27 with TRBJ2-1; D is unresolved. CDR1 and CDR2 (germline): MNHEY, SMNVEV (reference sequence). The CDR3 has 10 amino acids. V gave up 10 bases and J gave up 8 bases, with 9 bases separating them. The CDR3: CATGIDEQFF. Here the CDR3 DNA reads TGTGCCACCGGAATCGATGAGCAGTTCTTC.

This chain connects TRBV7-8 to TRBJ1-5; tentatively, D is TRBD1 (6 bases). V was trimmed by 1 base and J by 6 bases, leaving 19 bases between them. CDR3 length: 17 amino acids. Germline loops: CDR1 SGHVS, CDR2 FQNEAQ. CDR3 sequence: CASSLGAGGRVGQPQHF. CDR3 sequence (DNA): TGTGCCAGCAGCTTAGGGGCCGGGGGCCGCGTGGGTCAGCCCCAGCATTTT. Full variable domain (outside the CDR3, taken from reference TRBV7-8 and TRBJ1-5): GAGVSQSPRYKVAKRGQDVALRCDPISGHVSLFWYQQALGQGPEFLTYFQNEAQLDKSGLPSDRFFAERPEGSVSTLKIQRTQQEDSAVYLCASSLGAGGRVGQPQHFGDGTRLSIL.

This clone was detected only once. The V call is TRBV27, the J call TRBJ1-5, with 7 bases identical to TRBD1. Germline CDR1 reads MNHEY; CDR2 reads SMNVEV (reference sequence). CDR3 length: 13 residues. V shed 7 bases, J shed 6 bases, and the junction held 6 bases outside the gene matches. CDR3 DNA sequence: TGTGCCAGCACCCAGGGGGTCGGTCAGCCCCAGCATTTT. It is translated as CASTQGVGQPQHF.

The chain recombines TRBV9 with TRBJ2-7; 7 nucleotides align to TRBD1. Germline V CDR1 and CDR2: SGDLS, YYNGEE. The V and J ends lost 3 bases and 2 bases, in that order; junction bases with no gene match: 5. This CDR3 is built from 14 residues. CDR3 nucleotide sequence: TGTGCCAGCAGCGCGACAGGGCGACCCTACGAGCAGTACTTC. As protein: CASSATGRPYEQYF.

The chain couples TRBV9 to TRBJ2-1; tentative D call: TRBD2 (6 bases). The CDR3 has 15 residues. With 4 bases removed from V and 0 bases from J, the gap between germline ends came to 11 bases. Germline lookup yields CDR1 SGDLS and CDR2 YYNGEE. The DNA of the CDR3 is TGTGCCAGCAGCTCCCGGGGGAGCTCCTACAATGAGCAGTTCTTC. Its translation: CASSSRGSSYNEQFF.

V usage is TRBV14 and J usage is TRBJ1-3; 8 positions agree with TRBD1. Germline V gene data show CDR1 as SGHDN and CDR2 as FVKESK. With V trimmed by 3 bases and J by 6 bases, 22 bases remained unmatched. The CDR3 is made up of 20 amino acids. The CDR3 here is CASSHARWTGPLPGINTIYF. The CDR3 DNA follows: TGTGCCAGCAGCCATGCTCGTTGGACAGGGCCCCTCCCGGGAATAAACACCATATATTTT.

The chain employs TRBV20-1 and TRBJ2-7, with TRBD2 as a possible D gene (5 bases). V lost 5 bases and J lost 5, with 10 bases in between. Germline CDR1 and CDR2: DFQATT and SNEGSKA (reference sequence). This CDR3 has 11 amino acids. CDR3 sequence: CSASGGNEQYF. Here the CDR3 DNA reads TGCAGTGCTTCCGGAGGTAACGAGCAGTACTTC.

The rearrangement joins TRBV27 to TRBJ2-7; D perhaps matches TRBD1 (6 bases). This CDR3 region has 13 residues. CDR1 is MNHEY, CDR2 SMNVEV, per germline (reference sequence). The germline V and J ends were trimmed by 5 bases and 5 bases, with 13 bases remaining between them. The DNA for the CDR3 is TGTGCCAGCAGTCCCTTCACAGGGCACGAGCAGTACTTC. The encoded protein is CASSPFTGHEQYF.

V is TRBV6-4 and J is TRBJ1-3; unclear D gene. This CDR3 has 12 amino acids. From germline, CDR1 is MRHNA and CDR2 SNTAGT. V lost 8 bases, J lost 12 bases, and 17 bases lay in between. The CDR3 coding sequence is TGTGCCAGCTTTATTCACCGGTTATTCATATATTTT. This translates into CASFIHRLFIYF.

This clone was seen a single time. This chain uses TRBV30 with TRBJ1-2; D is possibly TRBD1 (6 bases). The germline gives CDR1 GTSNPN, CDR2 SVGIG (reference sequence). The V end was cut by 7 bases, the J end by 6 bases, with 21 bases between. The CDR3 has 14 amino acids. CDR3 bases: TGTGCCTCGATCTCGGGGGGGCGAACGGATGGCTACACCTTC. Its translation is CASISGGRTDGYTF. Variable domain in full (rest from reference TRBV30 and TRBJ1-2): SQTIHQWPATLVQPVGSPLSLECTVEGTSNPNLYWYRQAAGRGLQLLFYSVGIGQISSEVPQNLSASRPQDRQFILSSKKLLLSDSGFYLCASISGGRTDGYTFGSGTRLTVV.

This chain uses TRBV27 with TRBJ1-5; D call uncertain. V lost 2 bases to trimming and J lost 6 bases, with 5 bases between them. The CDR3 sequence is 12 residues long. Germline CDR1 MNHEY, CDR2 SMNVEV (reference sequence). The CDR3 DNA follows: TGTGCCAGCAGTTTAGCAGGTCAGCCCCAGCATTTT. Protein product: CASSLAGQPQHF.

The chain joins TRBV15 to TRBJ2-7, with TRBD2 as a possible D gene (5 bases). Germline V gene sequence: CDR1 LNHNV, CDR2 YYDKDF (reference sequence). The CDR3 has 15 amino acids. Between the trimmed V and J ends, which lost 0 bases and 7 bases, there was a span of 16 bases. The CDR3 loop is CATSRDSAGEREQYF. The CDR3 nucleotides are TGTGCCACCAGCAGAGATAGCGCCGGGGAGAGGGAGCAGTACTTC.

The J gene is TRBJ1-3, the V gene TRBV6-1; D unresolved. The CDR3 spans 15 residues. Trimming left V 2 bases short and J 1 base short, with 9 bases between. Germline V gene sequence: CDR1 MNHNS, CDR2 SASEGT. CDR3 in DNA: TGTGCCAGCAGTGAAAGTTCGGGGTCTGGAAACACCATATATTTT. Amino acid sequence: CASSESSGSGNTIYF.

CDR3 sequence reads: CASSGQGGNTEAFF. In DNA, the CDR3 is TGTGCCAGCAGTGGACAGGGGGGGAACACTGAAGCTTTCTTT. The V and J genes are TRBV2 and TRBJ1-1, with 9 bases aligning to TRBD1. The trim removed 4 bases at V and 1 base at J, leaving 1 base unmatched. The length of the CDR3 is 14 residues. In germline, CDR1 is SNHLY, CDR2 FYNNEI.

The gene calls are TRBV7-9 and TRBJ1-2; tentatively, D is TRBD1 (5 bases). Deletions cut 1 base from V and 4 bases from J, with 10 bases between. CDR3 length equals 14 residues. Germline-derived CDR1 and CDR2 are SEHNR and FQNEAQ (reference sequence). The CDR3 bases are TGTGCCAGCAGCTTAGGCGCAGGGATCTATGGCTACACCTTC. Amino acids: CASSLGAGIYGYTF. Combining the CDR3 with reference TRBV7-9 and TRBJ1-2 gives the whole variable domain DTGVSQNPRHKITKRGQNVTFRCDPISEHNRLYWYRQTLGQGPEFLTYFQNEAQLEKSRLLSDRFSAERPKGSFSTLEIQRTEQGDSAMYLCASSLGAGIYGYTFGSGTRLTVV.

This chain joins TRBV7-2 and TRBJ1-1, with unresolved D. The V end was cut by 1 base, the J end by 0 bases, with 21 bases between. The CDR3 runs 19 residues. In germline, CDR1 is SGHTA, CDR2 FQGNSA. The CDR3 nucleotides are TGTGCCAGCAGCTTAGGTGCGTTCGCCAGATCTTACATGAACACTGAAGCTTTCTTT. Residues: CASSLGAFARSYMNTEAFF.

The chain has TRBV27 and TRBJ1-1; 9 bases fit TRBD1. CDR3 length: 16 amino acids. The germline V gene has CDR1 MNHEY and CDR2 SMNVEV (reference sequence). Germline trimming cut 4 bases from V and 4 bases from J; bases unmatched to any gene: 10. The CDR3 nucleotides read TGTGCCAGCAGTTCCTCTGCACAGGGGGCAGGCACTGAAGCTTTCTTT. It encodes CASSSSAQGAGTEAFF.

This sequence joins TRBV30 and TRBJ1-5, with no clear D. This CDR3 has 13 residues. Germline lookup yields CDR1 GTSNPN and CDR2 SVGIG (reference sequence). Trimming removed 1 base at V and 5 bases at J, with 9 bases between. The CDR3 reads CAWSGQADQPQHF. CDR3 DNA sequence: TGTGCCTGGAGTGGTCAAGCGGATCAGCCCCAGCATTTT.

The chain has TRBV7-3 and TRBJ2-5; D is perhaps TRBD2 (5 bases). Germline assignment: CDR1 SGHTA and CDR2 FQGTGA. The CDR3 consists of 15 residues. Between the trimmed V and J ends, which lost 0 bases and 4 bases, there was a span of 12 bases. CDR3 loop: CASSLTRARVETQYF. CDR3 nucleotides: TGTGCCAGCAGCTTAACGAGGGCGAGGGTAGAGACCCAGTACTTC.

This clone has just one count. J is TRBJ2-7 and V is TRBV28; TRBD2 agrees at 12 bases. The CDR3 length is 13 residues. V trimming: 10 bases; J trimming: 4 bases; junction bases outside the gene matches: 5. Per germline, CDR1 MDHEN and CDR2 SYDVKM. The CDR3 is CATKTSGGYEQYF. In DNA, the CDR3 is TGTGCCACCAAGACTAGCGGGGGTTACGAGCAGTACTTC. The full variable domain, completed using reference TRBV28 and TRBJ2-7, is DVKVTQSSRYLVKRTGEKVFLECVQDMDHENMFWYRQDPGLGLRLIYFSYDVKMKEKGDIPEGYSVSREKKERFSLILESASTNQTSMYLCATKTSGGYEQYFGPGTRLTVT.

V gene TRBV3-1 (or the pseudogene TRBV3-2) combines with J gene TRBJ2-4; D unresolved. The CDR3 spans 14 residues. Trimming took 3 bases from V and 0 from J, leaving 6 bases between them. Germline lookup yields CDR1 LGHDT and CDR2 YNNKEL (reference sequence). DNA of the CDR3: TGTGCCAGCAGCCAGGAAGGAGCCAAAAACATTCAGTACTTC. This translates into CASSQEGAKNIQYF.

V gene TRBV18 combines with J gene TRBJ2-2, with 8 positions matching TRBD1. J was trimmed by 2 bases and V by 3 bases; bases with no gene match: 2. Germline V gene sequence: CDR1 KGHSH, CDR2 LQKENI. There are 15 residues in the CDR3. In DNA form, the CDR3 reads TGTGCCAGCTCACCCAGGGGGCTAAACACCGGGGAGCTGTTTTTT. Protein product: CASSPRGLNTGELFF.

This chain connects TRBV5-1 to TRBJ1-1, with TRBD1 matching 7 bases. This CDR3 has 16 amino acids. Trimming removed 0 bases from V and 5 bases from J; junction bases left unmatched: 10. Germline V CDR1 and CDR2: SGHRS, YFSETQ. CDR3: CASSLDRAGGGTEAFF. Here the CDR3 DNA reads TGCGCCAGCAGCTTGGATAGGGCAGGGGGAGGGACTGAAGCTTTCTTT.